In its sample, the clone carrying this T cell receptor beta chain was seen a few times. The germline V and J ends were trimmed by 4 bases and 5 bases, with 14 bases remaining between them. This CDR3 has 14 amino acids. The data originate from a study of T cells of healthy individuals. TCRdb itself ran the 5' RACE reads through MiXCR, one entry per CDR3 protein. The table includes nearly 100,000 distinct CDR3 sequences, roughly 18% detected once. This rearrangement joins TRBV12-3 or TRBV12-4 to TRBJ1-1; the D is unclear. The TCR sequence derives from a human donor in good health. This chain's CDR3 is CASSSKRLSTEAFF. In nucleotides, the CDR3 is TGTGCCAGCAGTTCCAAGAGGCTTTCGACTGAAGCTTTCTTT.